These T cell receptor beta chains were read from a single sample in a study of circulating CD8 cells and anti-PD-1 response in melanoma. MiXCR, run by TCRdb on the reads, gives a single entry per CDR3 protein. The table lists approximately 2,000 distinct CDR3 sequences, 7.4% of them singletons. Specimen: CD8+ T cells from PBMCs, collected at baseline or after one month of anti-PD-1 therapy (not recorded which). The receptors were sampled from a human donor with melanoma. Both conserved end residues are part of each CDR3.

v_call cdr3_aa
TRBV4-1 CASSQEAGYYGYTF
TRBV27 CASSLIGGTGELFF
TRBV6-5 CASSSLDSYEQYF
TRBV24-1 CATSGKAGESYNEQFF
TRBV7-2 CASSSVAGPYNEQFF
TRBV28 CASSFQSSYNEQFF
TRBV7-8 CASSCHAGTRKETQYF
TRBV29-1 CSAISGGAGANVLTF
TRBV6-4 CASSDSRQGAESSNEQFF
TRBV24-1 CATTSGQVQLAIDF
TRBV28 CASYLGDTQYF
TRBV3-2 CASSQAEAGLNNQPQHF
TRBV5-6 CASSLGRTQYF
TRBV5-1 CASSRTGASGFF
TRBV27 CASSLIEGKEQYF
TRBV28 CASRALTVGRKDEQYF
TRBV28 CASSTTSRAPEQYF
TRBV27 CASSLWMRGQGQDTQYF
TRBV6-6 CASSMTRLAKNIQYF
TRBV28 CASTTGNQPQHF
TRBV24-1 CATSDLAGTGADTQYF
TRBV9 CASSVSGFGELFF
TRBV19 CASPLVRCGNQPQHF
TRBV28 CASRVSGTLNTGELFF
TRBV28 CASSFAVGGAYEQYF
TRBV27 CASSLTGSPYEQYF
TRBV20-1 CSARDGPEAFF
TRBV24-1 CATSEGYEQYF
TRBV30 CAWSTPGRNSYEQYF
TRBV4-2 CASSQVRQDTQYF
TRBV6-1 CASSGGRLIEETQYF
TRBV24-1 CATSDANNEQFF
TRBV20-1 CSAPNLDGQAEAFF
TRBV5-4 CASGQRFSYNEQFF
TRBV28 CASTSGQGGLNEQFF
TRBV24-1 CATSGATDSGANVLTF
TRBV6-5 CASSPGLPGSPLHF
TRBV25-1 CASSDQGANEKLFF
TRBV19 CATDRGRQMLSTEAFF
TRBV9 CASSPWTSGGNEQFF
TRBV6-5 CASSYSSNTQNTEAFF
TRBV27 CASSRKTPGQGGYEQYF
TRBV20-1 CSARPRANVEVEQFF
TRBV28 CASSSGVSPPTDTQYF
TRBV19 CASSIQGHTEAFF
TRBV6-5 CASSYRSQSPYEQYF
TRBV4-1 CASSQELAGPQETQYF
TRBV24-1 CATSEGVPGTEAFF
TRBV19 CATREGWGNQPQHF
TRBV28 CASSPNLNEQFF
TRBV14 CASSPWDRSSYEQYF
TRBV20-1 CSARTYNEQFF